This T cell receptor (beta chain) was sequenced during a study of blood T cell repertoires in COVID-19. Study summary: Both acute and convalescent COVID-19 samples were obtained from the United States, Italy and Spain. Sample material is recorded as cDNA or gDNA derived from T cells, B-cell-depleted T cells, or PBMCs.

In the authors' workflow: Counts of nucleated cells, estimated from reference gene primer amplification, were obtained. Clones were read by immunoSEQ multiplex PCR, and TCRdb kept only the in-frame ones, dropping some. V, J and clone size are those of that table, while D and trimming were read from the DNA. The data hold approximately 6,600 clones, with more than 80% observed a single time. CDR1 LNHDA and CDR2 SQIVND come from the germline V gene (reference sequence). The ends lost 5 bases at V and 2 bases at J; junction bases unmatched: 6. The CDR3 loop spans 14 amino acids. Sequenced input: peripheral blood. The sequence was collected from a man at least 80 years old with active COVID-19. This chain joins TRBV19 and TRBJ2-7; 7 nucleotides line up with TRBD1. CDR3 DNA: TGTGCCAGTAGTGGGCCGACAGGGACCTACGAGCAGTACTTC. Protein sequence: CASSGPTGTYEQYF.